This T cell receptor (beta chain) emerged from a study of T cell repertoires in cytomegalovirus infection. The overall study: Evidence of both CMV infection and a matching HLA type came from public TCR beta signatures.

The V and J ends lost 5 bases and 8 bases respectively, with 9 bases between them. CDR3 size: 11 residues. Germline V lookup: CDR1 MNHNS, CDR2 SASEGT. This clonotype has more than one count but fewer than ten. Antigen: not known. TCRdb analysed the reads with MiXCR anew, one entry per CDR3 protein. The sample consists of about 78,000 distinct CDR3 sequences, 35% to 50% of them appearing once. Overall study results and limits: It was HLA-C-restricted CMV-specific TCR beta clonotypes that dominated the response ex vivo. Totalled public TCR beta family frequency picked out people who carried CMV plus the relevant HLA.

This sample comprised CD8+ T cells from cultured PBMCs, obtained from culture after CMV antigen stimulation. The rearrangement uses TRBV6-1 and TRBJ1-1; D uncertain. The receptor's source is a human donor in good health (CMV status not recorded). Some clones in this sample may be carry-over from other donors' samples. CDR3 loop: CASSLNPEAFF. The CDR3 nucleotides read TGTGCCAGCAGTTTGAACCCGGAAGCTTTCTTT.